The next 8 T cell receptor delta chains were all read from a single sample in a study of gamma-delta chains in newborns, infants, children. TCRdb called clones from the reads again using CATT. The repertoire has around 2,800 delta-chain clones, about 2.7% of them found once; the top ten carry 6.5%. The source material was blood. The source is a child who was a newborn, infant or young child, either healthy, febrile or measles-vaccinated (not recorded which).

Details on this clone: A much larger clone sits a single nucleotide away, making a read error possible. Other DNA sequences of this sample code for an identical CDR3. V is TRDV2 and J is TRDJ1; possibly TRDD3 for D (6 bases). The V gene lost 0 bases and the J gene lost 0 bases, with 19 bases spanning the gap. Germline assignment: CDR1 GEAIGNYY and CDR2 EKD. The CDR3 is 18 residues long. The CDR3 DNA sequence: TGTGCCTGTGACACCTTGGCAAACCGGGGGACATACACCGATAAACTCATCTTT. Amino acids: CACDTLANRGTYTDKLIF.

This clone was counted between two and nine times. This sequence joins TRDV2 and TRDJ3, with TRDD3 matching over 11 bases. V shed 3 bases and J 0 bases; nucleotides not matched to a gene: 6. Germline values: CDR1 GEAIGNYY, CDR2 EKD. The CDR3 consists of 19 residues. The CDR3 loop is CACDALGDISSWDTRQMFF. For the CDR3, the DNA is TGTGCCTGTGACGCACTGGGGGATATCAGCTCCTGGGACACCCGACAGATGTTTTTC.

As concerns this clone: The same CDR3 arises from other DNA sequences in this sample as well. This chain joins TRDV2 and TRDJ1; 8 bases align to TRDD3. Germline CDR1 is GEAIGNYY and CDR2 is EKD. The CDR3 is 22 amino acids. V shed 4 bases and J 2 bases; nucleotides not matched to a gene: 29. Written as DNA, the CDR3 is TGTGCCTGTGATGTCCTTTCAAGTCCTGACGGGATACGGCCCGGGGGGACCGATAAACTCATCTTT. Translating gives CACDVLSSPDGIRPGGTDKLIF.

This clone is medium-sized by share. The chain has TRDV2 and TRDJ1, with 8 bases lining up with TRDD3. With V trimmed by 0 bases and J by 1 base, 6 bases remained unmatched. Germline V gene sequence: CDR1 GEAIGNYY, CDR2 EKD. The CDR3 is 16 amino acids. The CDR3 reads CACDTGFGDTTDKLIF. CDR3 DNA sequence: TGTGCCTGTGACACCGGGTTCGGGGATACCACCGATAAACTCATCTTT.

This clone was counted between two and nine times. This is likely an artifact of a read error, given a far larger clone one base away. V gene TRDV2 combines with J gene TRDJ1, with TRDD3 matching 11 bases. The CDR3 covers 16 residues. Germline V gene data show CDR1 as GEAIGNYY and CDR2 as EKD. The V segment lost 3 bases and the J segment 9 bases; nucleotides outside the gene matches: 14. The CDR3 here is CACDPFANGGYEELIF. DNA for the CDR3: TGTGCCTGTGACCCGTTTGCAAATGGGGGATACGAAGAACTCATCTTT.

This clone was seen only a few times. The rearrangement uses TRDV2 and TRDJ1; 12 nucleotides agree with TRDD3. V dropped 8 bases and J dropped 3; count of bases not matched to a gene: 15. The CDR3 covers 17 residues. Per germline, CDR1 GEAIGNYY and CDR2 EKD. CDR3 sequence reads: CASTKAYWGILADKLIF. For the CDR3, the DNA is TGTGCCTCCACAAAGGCCTACTGGGGGATACTGGCCGATAAACTCATCTTT.

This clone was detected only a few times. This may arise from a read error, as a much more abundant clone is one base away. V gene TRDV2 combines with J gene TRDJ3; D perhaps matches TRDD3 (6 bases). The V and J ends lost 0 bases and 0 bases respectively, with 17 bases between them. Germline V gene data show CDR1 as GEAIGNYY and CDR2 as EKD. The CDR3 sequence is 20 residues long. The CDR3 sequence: CACDTATGCSISWDTRQMFF. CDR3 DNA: TGTGCCTGTGACACCGCAACTGGGTGTTCTATCTCCTGGGACACCCGACAGATGTTTTTC.

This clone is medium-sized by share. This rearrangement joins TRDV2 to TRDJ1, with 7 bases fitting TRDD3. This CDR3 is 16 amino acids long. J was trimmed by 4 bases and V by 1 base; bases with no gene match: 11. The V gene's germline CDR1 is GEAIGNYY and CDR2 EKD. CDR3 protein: CACDTLVTGDHDKLIF. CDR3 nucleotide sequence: TGTGCCTGTGACACTCTCGTGACTGGGGACCACGATAAACTCATCTTT.